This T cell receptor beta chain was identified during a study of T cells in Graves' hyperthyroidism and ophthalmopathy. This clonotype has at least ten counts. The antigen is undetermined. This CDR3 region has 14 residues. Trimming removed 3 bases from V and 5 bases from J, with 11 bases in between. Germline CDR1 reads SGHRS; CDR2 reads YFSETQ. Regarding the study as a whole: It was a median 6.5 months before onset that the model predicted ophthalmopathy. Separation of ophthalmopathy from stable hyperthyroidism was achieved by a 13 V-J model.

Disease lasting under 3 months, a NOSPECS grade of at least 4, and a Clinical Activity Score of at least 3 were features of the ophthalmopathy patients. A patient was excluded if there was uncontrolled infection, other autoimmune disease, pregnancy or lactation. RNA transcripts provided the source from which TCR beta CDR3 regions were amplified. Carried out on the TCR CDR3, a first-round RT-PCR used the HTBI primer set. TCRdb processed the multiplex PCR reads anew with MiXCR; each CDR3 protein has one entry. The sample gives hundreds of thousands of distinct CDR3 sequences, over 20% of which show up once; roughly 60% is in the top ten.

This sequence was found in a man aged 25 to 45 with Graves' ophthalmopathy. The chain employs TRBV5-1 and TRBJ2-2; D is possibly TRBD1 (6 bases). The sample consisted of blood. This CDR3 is CASSSYRATGELFF. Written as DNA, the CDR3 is TGCGCCAGCAGCTCCTACAGGGCTACCGGGGAGCTGTTTTTT.